This T cell receptor (beta chain) was recovered during a study of cytomegalovirus exposure and HLA in healthy donors. Looking at the study overall: Roughly 85 million unique TCRs from HLA-typed donors made up an early data release.

The PCR had 60 Vbeta and 13 Jbeta primers. Libraries were prepared by immunoSEQ multiplex PCR; TCRdb keeps only in-frame clonotypes and omits some of them. This sample's clone table lists about 76,000 clones. Study-level results: Overall, some 160 TCR beta chains were annotated as cytomegalovirus-associated. Sequencing probably produced one cluster of sequence variants that were highly shared.

With V trimmed by 2 bases and J by 4 bases, 8 bases remained unmatched. Germline CDR1 SGHDT, CDR2 YYEEEE. CDR3 length: 15 residues. Notes on this clone: The antigen is not known.

Sequencing input: PBMCs. The clonotype comes from a woman between 40 and 55 years old in good health and CMV-seropositive. The chain combines TRBV5-6 with TRBJ1-2; TRBD1 aligns across 7 bases. CDR3: CASSLTIDRVYGYTF. CDR3 DNA: TGTGCCAGCAGCTTAACAATTGACAGGGTCTATGGCTACACCTTC.